Sequencing of this TCR beta chain was carried out in a study of memory CD4+ T cells and cytomegalovirus serostatus. Study-level background: Of the healthy Belgian adults, 9 were CMV seropositive and 20 to 25 seronegative. Study results and limitations: Suggested: most of the CMV-linked TCR signature lies in CD4+ memory cells.

Remarks on this clone: As yet, its antigen is unknown.

Single viable CD3+CD4+CD8-CD45RO+ cells were sorted as the memory CD4+ T cells. CD4+ T cells were isolated by positive magnetic selection. Germline CDR1 and CDR2: MNHEY and SVGAGI. The V and J ends lost 6 bases and 4 bases respectively, with 10 bases between them. CDR3 size: 12 residues. Clones were read by immunoSEQ multiplex PCR, and TCRdb kept only the in-frame ones, dropping some. The profile covers 58,000 or so clones, with over 65% appearing a single time and about 2.4% taken by the ten largest. Sequencing was performed on memory CD4+ T cells from blood. This sequence joins TRBV6-5 and TRBJ2-7, with D possibly TRBD2 on 6 matching bases. This receptor was obtained from an adult in good health and CMV-seropositive. CDR3 nucleotides: TGTGCCAGCAGGCGGGAATCGTACGAGCAGTACTTC. Protein sequence: CASRRESYEQYF.